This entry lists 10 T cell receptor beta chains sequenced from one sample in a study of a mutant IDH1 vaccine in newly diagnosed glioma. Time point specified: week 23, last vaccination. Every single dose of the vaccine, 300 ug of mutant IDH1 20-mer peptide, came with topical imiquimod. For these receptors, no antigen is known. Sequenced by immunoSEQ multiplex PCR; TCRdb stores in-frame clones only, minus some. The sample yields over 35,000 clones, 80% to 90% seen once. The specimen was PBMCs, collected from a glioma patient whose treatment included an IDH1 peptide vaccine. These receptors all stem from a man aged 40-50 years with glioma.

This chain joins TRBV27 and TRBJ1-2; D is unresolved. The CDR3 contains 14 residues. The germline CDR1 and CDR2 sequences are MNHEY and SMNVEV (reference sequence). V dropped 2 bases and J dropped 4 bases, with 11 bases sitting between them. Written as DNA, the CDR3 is TGTGCCAGCAGTTTAGGGTCCGGCGCCTATGGCTACACCTTC. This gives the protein CASSLGSGAYGYTF.

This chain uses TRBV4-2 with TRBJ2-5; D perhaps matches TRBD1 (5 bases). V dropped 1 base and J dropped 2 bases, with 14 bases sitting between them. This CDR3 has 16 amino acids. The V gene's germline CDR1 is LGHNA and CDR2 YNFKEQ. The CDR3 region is CASSQAWGRDQETQYF. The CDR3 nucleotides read TGTGCCAGCAGCCAAGCCTGGGGCAGGGATCAAGAGACCCAGTACTTC.

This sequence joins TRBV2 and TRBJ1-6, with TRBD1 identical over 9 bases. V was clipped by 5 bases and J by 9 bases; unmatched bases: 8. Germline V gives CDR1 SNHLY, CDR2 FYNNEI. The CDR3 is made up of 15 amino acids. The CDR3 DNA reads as TGTGCCAGCAGTCGTATGACAGGGGGGACTTCACCCCTCCACTTT. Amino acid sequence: CASSRMTGGTSPLHF.

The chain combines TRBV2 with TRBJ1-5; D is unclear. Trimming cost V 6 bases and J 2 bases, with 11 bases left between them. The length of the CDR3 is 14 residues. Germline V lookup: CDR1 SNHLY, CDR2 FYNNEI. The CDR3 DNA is TGTGCCAGCAGGGACCCAGGCGGCAATCAGCCCCAGCATTTT. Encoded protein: CASRDPGGNQPQHF.

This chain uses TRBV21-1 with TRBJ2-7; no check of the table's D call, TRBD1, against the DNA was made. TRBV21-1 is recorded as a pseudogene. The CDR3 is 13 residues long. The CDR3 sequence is CASSTTGTVEQYF. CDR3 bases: TGTGCCAGCAGCACAACCGGGACAGTTGAGCAGTACTTC.

The CDR3 sequence is CASSLDISGQGEGYTF. The CDR3 DNA follows: TGTGCCAGCAGCTTAGATATTTCAGGACAGGGGGAAGGCTACACCTTC. The gene calls are TRBV11-2 and TRBJ1-2, with 10 bases aligning to TRBD1. Germline V gives CDR1 SGHAT, CDR2 FQNNGV. With 0 bases clipped from V and 8 bases from J, the junction kept 9 bases outside the gene matches. This CDR3 spans 16 amino acids.

Written as DNA, the CDR3 is TGTGCCAGCAGCGTAGTAGCCGATACGCAGTATTTT. Its protein is CASSVVADTQYF. The genes are TRBV9 and TRBJ2-3; D call uncertain. The V gene lost 0 bases and the J gene lost 6 bases, with 5 bases spanning the gap. From germline, CDR1 is SGDLS and CDR2 YYNGEE. The CDR3 spans 12 residues.

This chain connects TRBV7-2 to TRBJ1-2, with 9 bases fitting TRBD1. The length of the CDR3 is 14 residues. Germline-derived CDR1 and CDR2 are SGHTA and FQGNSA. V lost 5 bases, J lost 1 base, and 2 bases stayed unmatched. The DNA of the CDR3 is TGTGCCAGCAGCCAGGGACAGGGTAACTATGGCTACACCTTC. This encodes CASSQGQGNYGYTF.

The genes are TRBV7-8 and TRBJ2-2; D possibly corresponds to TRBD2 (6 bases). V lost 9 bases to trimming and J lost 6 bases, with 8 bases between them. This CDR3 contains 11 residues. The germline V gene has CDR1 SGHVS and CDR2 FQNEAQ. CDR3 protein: CASRGAGELFF. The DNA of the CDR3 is TGTGCCAGTCGCGGGGCCGGGGAGCTGTTTTTT. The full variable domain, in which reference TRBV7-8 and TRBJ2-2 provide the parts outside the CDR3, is GAGVSQSPRYKVAKRGQDVALRCDPISGHVSLFWYQQALGQGPEFLTYFQNEAQLDKSGLPSDRFFAERPEGSVSTLKIQRTQQEDSAVYLCASRGAGELFFGEGSRLTVL.

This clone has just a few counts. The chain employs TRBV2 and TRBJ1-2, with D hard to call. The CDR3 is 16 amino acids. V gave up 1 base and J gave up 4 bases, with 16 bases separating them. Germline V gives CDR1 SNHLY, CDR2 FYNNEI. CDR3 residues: CASSEGTRAVGYGYTF. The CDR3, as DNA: TGTGCCAGCAGTGAAGGGACGAGGGCGGTTGGCTATGGCTACACCTTC.